These T cell receptor beta chains were read from a single sample in a study of Graves' ophthalmopathy and Graves' hyperthyroidism. From the multiplex PCR reads, TCRdb called clonotypes with MiXCR, one entry per CDR3 protein. This sample has about 480,000 distinct CDR3 sequences, with 13% to 15% found just once. The specimen was blood. Receptors originate from a woman in her thirties with Graves' ophthalmopathy. The CDR3 runs from the conserved cysteine through the conserved F or W. A D gene is named only where the DNA matches it firmly. The size field is filled for only some rows; it gives once, few, many or a size class.

j_call,v_call,clone_size,d_call,cdr3_length,cdr3_aa,cdr3_nt
TRBJ1-1,TRBV6-2/TRBV6-3,many,TRBD1,16,CASSYSRTGGAAEAFF,TGTGCCAGCAGTTACTCACGGACAGGGGGCGCGGCTGAAGCTTTCTTT
TRBJ1-5,TRBV6-2/TRBV6-3,NA,NA,19,CASSYSLGSSRVSNQPQHF,TGTGCCAGCAGTTATTCTTTGGGCAGCTCTCGGGTGAGCAATCAGCCCCAGCATTTT
TRBJ2-2,TRBV27,few,NA,12,CASGTPVGELFF,TGTGCCAGCGGCACCCCCGTTGGGGAGCTGTTTTTT
TRBJ2-2,TRBV4-2,few,TRBD1,15,CASSLGQGQGGELLF,TGTGCCAGCAGCCTGGGACAGGGACAGGGCGGGGAGCTGTTGTTT
TRBJ2-7,TRBV20-1,many,NA,15,CSAQRGAGVTYEQYF,TGCAGTGCCCAGAGGGGGGCAGGGGTTACCTACGAGCAGTACTTC
TRBJ2-5,TRBV12-5,many,TRBD2,16,CASGFGTSGSAETQYF,TGTGCTAGTGGTTTTGGGACTAGCGGGAGTGCAGAGACCCAGTACTTC
TRBJ2-5,TRBV27,many,TRBD1,16,CASSPLGTAESGTQYF,TGTGCCAGCAGCCCTCTCGGGACAGCGGAGTCGGGGACCCAGTACTTC
TRBJ2-5,TRBV19,many,NA,13,CASSVDGQETQYF,TGTGCCAGTAGCGTGGACGGCCAAGAGACCCAGTACTTC
TRBJ2-2,TRBV11-2,NA,TRBD1,16,CASSSRTGGGTGELFF,TGTGCCAGCAGCTCCCGGACAGGGGGAGGCACCGGGGAGCTGTTTTTT
TRBJ2-1,TRBV6-5,few,NA,15,CASSSGESSYNEKFF,TGTGCCAGCAGTTCGGGGGAGAGCTCCTACAATGAGAAGTTCTTC
TRBJ1-5,TRBV12-3/TRBV12-4,many,NA,13,CASSLFSHQPQHF,TGTGCCAGCAGTTTATTCAGCCATCAGCCCCAGCATTTT
TRBJ2-2,TRBV12-3/TRBV12-4,many,TRBD1,15,CASSRGQTNTGELFF,TGTGCCAGCAGTCGGGGACAGACGAACACCGGGGAGCTGTTTTTT